The next 28 T cell receptor beta chains were all read from a single sample in a study. TCRdb redid the calling of the 5' RACE reads with MiXCR, one entry per CDR3 protein. The sample has 62,000 or so distinct CDR3 sequences; approximately 29% are singletons. Material: tumor-infiltrating naive CD4+ T cells sorted from the breast tumor. Subset indicated: naive CD4+ T cells, CD4+CD45RA+CD25-. The receptors stem from a female donor with breast cancer.

V and J are TRBV12-3 or TRBV12-4 and TRBJ1-1; 7 bases map to TRBD1. This CDR3 region has 15 residues. V shed 5 bases, J shed 10 bases, and the junction held 16 bases outside the gene matches. The CDR3 here is CASSPTDRASRGAFF. The CDR3 DNA reads as TGTGCCAGCAGTCCCACCGACAGGGCCTCAAGAGGAGCTTTCTTT.

This clonotype has more than one count but fewer than ten. This CDR3 is CASSQDGSLAGGRFANEQFF. CDR3 DNA: TGTGCCAGCAGCCAAGACGGATCCCTAGCGGGAGGGCGTTTCGCCAATGAGCAGTTCTTC. This chain connects TRBV3-1 to TRBJ2-1; 12 bases fit TRBD2. Germline V gene data show CDR1 as LGHDT and CDR2 as YNNKEL (reference sequence). The CDR3 has 20 amino acids. V was clipped by 0 bases and J by 6 bases; unmatched bases: 15.

The CDR3 DNA follows: TGCGCCAGTAGGGGGGGGTCTTACAATGAGCAGTTCTTC. Translating it yields CASRGGSYNEQFF. This chain links TRBV4-1 with TRBJ2-1; D perhaps matches TRBD2 (7 bases). Trimming left V 9 bases short and J 4 bases short, with 13 bases between. Germline V lookup: CDR1 MGHRA, CDR2 YSYEKL. The CDR3 loop spans 13 amino acids.

This chain joins TRBV2 and TRBJ2-7, with D possibly matching TRBD2 (6 bases). The V gene's germline CDR1 is SNHLY and CDR2 FYNNEI. The ends were cut back, 6 bases at V and 3 bases at J, with 15 bases in the middle. The CDR3 loop spans 14 amino acids. The CDR3 here is CASSSLGGLYEQYF. CDR3 DNA: TGTGCCAGCAGCTCCCTCGGGGGACTCTACGAGCAGTACTTC.

This clonotype was observed a few times. As DNA, the CDR3 is TGTGCCAGCAGTCCCGTGGAGGTCATTGAAAAACTGTTTTTT. This gives the protein CASSPVEVIEKLFF. V gene TRBV28 combines with J gene TRBJ1-4; D is unclear. Germline CDR1 reads MDHEN; CDR2 reads SYDVKM. Trimming cost V 5 bases and J 7 bases, with 14 bases left between them. The CDR3 loop spans 14 amino acids.

This sequence joins TRBV6-6 and TRBJ1-3; tentatively, D is TRBD1 (6 bases). The CDR3 length is 15 residues. The germline V gene encodes CDR1 MNHNY and CDR2 SVGAGI (reference sequence). V was clipped by 5 bases and J by 2 bases, with 13 bases between them. The CDR3 loop reads CASSSTGIAGNTIYF. The CDR3 nucleotides read TGTGCCAGCAGTAGCACAGGGATTGCTGGAAACACCATATATTTT.

This clonotype was seen only a few times. This chain links TRBV6-1 with TRBJ2-5; D gene uncertain. The length of the CDR3 is 14 residues. The V gene lost 1 base and the J gene lost 1 base, with 7 bases spanning the gap. Per germline, CDR1 MNHNS and CDR2 SASEGT. The CDR3 DNA reads TGTGCCAGCAGTGAAGAGGCCTTCCAAGAGACCCAGTACTTC. This translates into CASSEEAFQETQYF.

As to this clonotype: A much larger clone differs by one base, so this may be a read error. Lacking the conserved final phenylalanine or tryptophan, this CDR3 likely reflects a read error. The V and J genes are TRBV6-5 and TRBJ1-3; D call uncertain. This CDR3 region has 15 residues. In germline, CDR1 is MNHEY, CDR2 SVGAGI. V was cut by 2 bases and J by 0 bases, with 8 bases left in between. This CDR3 is CASSYDPHSGNTIYV. The CDR3 bases are TGTGCCAGCAGTTACGATCCGCACTCTGGAAACACCATATATGTT.

This clonotype was observed a handful of times. The chain links TRBV29-1 to TRBJ2-1, with a possible D match to TRBD2 (6 bases). Trimming took off 7 bases at V and 0 bases at J, with 10 bases between the two ends. Germline lookup yields CDR1 SQVTM and CDR2 ANQGSEA. The CDR3 runs to 13 residues. The CDR3 DNA sequence: TGCAGCGGGGACGGGGGCTCCTACAATGAGCAGTTCTTC. It specifies CSGDGGSYNEQFF.

The chain couples TRBV20-1 to TRBJ2-3; D gene unclear. The V gene's germline CDR1 is DFQATT and CDR2 SNEGSKA (reference sequence). V was pared by 0 bases and J by 11 bases, with 12 bases between. The CDR3 covers 12 residues. The DNA for the CDR3 is TGCAGTGCTAGAGATCGGGCATTACGGCAGTATTTT. Residues: CSARDRALRQYF.

V is TRBV12-3 or TRBV12-4 and J is TRBJ1-1; no definite D call. The CDR3 spans 14 residues. V was pared by 6 bases and J by 1 base, with 12 bases between. The CDR3 DNA reads TGTGCCAGCAGGCTCCACTGGGCGAACACTGAAGCTTTCTTT. Its translation is CASRLHWANTEAFF.

On this clonotype: A junction boundary mismatches the germline segment, possibly from a read error. The chain links TRBV7-2 to TRBJ2-1; D gene unclear. CDR1 is SGHTA, CDR2 FQGNSA, per germline. The length of the CDR3 is 13 residues. CDR3 region: CACRFGVRHEQFF. The CDR3 nucleotides are TGTGCCTGCAGGTTTGGGGTTAGACATGAGCAGTTCTTC.

This clonotype was recorded at least ten times. The rearrangement links TRBV7-9 to TRBJ1-2, with D possibly TRBD1 on 6 matching bases. The CDR3 is 13 residues long. The V gene's germline CDR1 is SEHNR and CDR2 FQNEAQ (reference sequence). Trimming took 1 base from V and 5 from J, leaving 8 bases between them. The DNA for the CDR3 is TGTGCCAGCAGCTTAGTACAGGGTTATGGCTACACCTTC. It codes for CASSLVQGYGYTF.

Only a few counts were recorded for this clonotype. This chain links TRBV20-1 with TRBJ2-7; possibly TRBD2 for D (5 bases). Trimming removed 6 bases at V and 5 bases at J, with 11 bases between. Germline CDR1 and CDR2: DFQATT and SNEGSKA (reference sequence). The CDR3 extends over 11 amino acids. The CDR3 DNA reads TGCAGTGCGGTTCGGGGTGACGAGCAGTACTTC. Residues: CSAVRGDEQYF.

With respect to this clonotype: This may arise from a read error, as a much more abundant clone is one base away. The chain has TRBV15 and TRBJ2-5; D is ambiguous. The CDR3 is 13 residues long. Germline CDR1 reads LNHNV; CDR2 reads YYDKDF (reference sequence). The CDR3, as DNA: TGTGCCACCAACAGAGATCCGGGAGAGACCCAGTACTTC. Translation gives CATNRDPGETQYF.

This clonotype was recorded only once. CDR3 protein: CASSDVGLQKDYEQYF. The CDR3 DNA follows: TGTGCCAGCAGTGACGTGGGACTTCAAAAAGACTACGAGCAGTACTTC. The rearrangement joins TRBV6-2 or TRBV6-3 to TRBJ2-7, with D tentatively TRBD2 (6 bases). Germline CDR1 is MNHEY and CDR2 is SVGEGT. Trimming shortened V by 5 bases and J by 3 bases, and 20 bases separated the two germline ends. This CDR3 contains 16 residues.

The V gene is TRBV7-2, the J gene TRBJ2-7; a possible D gene is TRBD2 (5 bases). This CDR3 spans 16 amino acids. V was pared by 1 base and J by 1 base, with 14 bases between. Germline CDR1 and CDR2: SGHTA and FQGNSA. The CDR3 DNA reads as TGTGCCAGCAGCTTAGGACGAGGACGGGGATCCTACGAGCAGTACTTC. It specifies CASSLGRGRGSYEQYF.

The chain combines TRBV5-1 with TRBJ2-1, with TRBD2 identical over 9 bases. V was clipped by 7 bases and J by 7 bases; unmatched bases: 12. The CDR3 runs to 15 residues. CDR1 SGHRS and CDR2 YFSETQ come from the germline V gene. The CDR3 coding sequence is TGCGCCAGCGCCTCCGGGACTAGCTCGGGAAATGAGCAGTTCTTC. Residues: CASASGTSSGNEQFF.

Regarding this clonotype: As the CDR3 is not closed by the conserved phenylalanine or tryptophan, this likely results from a read error. This sequence joins TRBV5-1 and TRBJ1-1, with D unresolved. The V gene lost 1 base and the J gene lost 5 bases, with 6 bases spanning the gap. The CDR3 totals 12 residues. In germline, CDR1 is SGHRS, CDR2 YFSETQ. The CDR3 DNA follows: TGCGCCAGCAGCTTGAGTAGTACTGAAGCTTTCCTT. Translating it yields CASSLSSTEAFL.

This clonotype showed up many times. This chain connects TRBV4-1 to TRBJ1-2; no clear D gene. The V and J ends lost 1 base and 0 bases respectively, with 15 bases between them. Germline V gives CDR1 MGHRA, CDR2 YSYEKL. The CDR3 loop spans 17 amino acids. CDR3 sequence reads: CASSQVDMGLANYGYTF. The CDR3 DNA is TGCGCCAGCAGCCAAGTTGACATGGGTCTAGCTAACTATGGCTACACCTTC.

This clonotype was observed many times. The gene calls are TRBV6-1 and TRBJ2-3, with 7 bases aligning to TRBD1. The trim removed 8 bases at V and 2 bases at J, leaving 7 bases unmatched. CDR3 size: 14 residues. CDR1 and CDR2 from the germline V gene are MNHNS and SASEGT. The CDR3 here is CASGRQGDTDTQYF. Here the CDR3 DNA reads TGTGCCAGCGGGCGACAGGGTGACACAGATACGCAGTATTTT.

Only a few counts were recorded for this clonotype. This rearrangement joins TRBV29-1 to TRBJ2-3; D not certain. The V end was cut by 2 bases, the J end by 5 bases, with 11 bases between. Germline CDR1 SQVTM, CDR2 ANQGSEA. This CDR3 contains 13 residues. Here the CDR3 reads CSVELLVGDTQYF. The CDR3 DNA follows: TGCAGCGTTGAATTGCTAGTTGGAGATACGCAGTATTTT.

V usage is TRBV5-1 and J usage is TRBJ2-3, with a tentative D call TRBD2 (6 bases). V shed 3 bases and J shed 0 bases, with 14 bases lying between them. The germline V gene has CDR1 SGHRS and CDR2 YFSETQ. The CDR3 contains 16 residues. The CDR3 sequence is CASSSEGDSSTDTQYF. DNA for the CDR3: TGCGCCAGCAGCTCGGAAGGGGACTCTAGCACAGATACGCAGTATTTT.

The V and J genes are TRBV5-1 and TRBJ2-5, with D unclear. CDR3 length: 12 residues. Germline V gene lookup returns CDR1 SGHRS and CDR2 YFSETQ. Trimming left V 0 bases short and J 5 bases short, with 5 bases between. The CDR3 loop is CASSLVWETQYF. The CDR3 DNA sequence: TGCGCCAGCAGCTTGGTCTGGGAGACCCAGTACTTC.

This clonotype has a count of ten or more. The CDR3: CASSLGTSVYNEQFF. The CDR3 region has the DNA TGCGCCAGCAGCTTGGGGACTAGCGTCTACAATGAGCAGTTCTTC. The rearrangement uses TRBV5-1 and TRBJ2-1; TRBD2 matches at 9 bases. This CDR3 spans 15 amino acids. Germline V CDR1 and CDR2: SGHRS, YFSETQ. The V segment lost 0 bases and the J segment 3 bases; nucleotides outside the gene matches: 1.

As regards this clonotype: This is likely a read error, given that the CDR3 carries no conserved phenylalanine or tryptophan at its end. CDR3 residues: CSASWGHQGPNYGYTL. CDR3 bases: TGCAGTGCTAGTTGGGGCCATCAGGGCCCTAACTATGGCTACACCCTC. This chain links TRBV20-1 with TRBJ1-2; TRBD1 is a possible D gene (5 bases). The CDR3 extends over 16 amino acids. Germline V gene data show CDR1 as DFQATT and CDR2 as SNEGSKA (reference sequence). V was trimmed by 3 bases and J by 0 bases, leaving 17 bases between them.

The chain joins TRBV5-1 to TRBJ2-6; TRBD1 agrees at 7 bases. CDR1 is SGHRS, CDR2 YFSETQ, per germline. J gave up 0 bases and V 5 bases, and 5 bases lay outside the gene matches. There are 16 residues in the CDR3. The chain's CDR3 is CASSFAGGSGANVLTF. The CDR3, as DNA: TGCGCCAGCAGTTTCGCAGGGGGCTCTGGGGCCAACGTCCTGACTTTC.

Points on this clonotype: A much larger clonotype is one base distant, so this may be a read error. The chain has TRBV9 and TRBJ2-1; no definite D call. CDR3 size: 15 residues. V lost 0 bases and J 2 bases, leaving 9 bases between the germline ends. Germline V CDR1 and CDR2: SGDLS, YYNGEE. The DNA for the CDR3 is TGTGCCAGCAGCGTAGAAGGGCGCACCTACAATGAGCAGTTCTTC. Protein: CASSVEGRTYNEQFF.